These 16 T cell receptor beta chains share one sample of origin, sequenced in a study of CD8 T cells in ankylosing spondylitis. TCRdb independently ran MiXCR on the 5' RACE reads; one entry per CDR3 protein. This table holds around 150,000 distinct CDR3 sequences, over 9.5% found once. Sequenced material: blood, either unsorted or a sorted T cell fraction (not recorded which). Receptors originate from a female donor with ankylosing spondylitis or in good health (not recorded which).

Of note for this clonotype: A read error is possible here, since a much larger clone lies one base away. The chain employs TRBV6-1 and TRBJ2-1; D unclear. The CDR3 runs to 13 residues. The germline gives CDR1 MNHNS, CDR2 SASEGT. The CDR3 loop reads CTSSKSSYNEQFF. The DNA of the CDR3 is TGTACCAGCTCGAAGAGCTCCTACAATGAGCAGTTCTTC.

V gene TRBV9 combines with J gene TRBJ2-1, with 7 positions matching TRBD2. Losses at the gene ends were 3 bases for V and 0 bases for J; bases not matched to a gene: 3. CDR3 length equals 15 residues. The V gene's germline CDR1 is SGDLS and CDR2 YYNGEE. The CDR3 DNA reads as TGTGCCAGCAGCGCCGGGAGGTTCTCCTACAATGAGCAGTTCTTC. The encoded protein is CASSAGRFSYNEQFF.

This clonotype showed up many times. This chain links TRBV19 with TRBJ2-1; 12 bases map to TRBD2. Germline CDR1 reads LNHDA; CDR2 reads SQIVND (reference sequence). The CDR3 covers 16 residues. The junction had 5 bases not matched to a gene; V was cut back by 6 bases and J by 2 bases. This chain's CDR3 is CASRPRTSGTYNEQFF. In nucleotides, the CDR3 is TGTGCCAGTAGACCAAGGACTAGCGGGACCTACAATGAGCAGTTCTTC.

Remarks on this clonotype: Its ends do not fully match the called genes, so a read error is possible. V gene TRBV4-2 combines with J gene TRBJ2-2; 8 bases match TRBD2. Germline V gene data show CDR1 as LGHNA and CDR2 as YNFKEQ. The CDR3 is 17 residues long. CDR3 DNA: TGTGCCAGCAGCAAAGAAAGCGGGAGATTGAACACCGGGGAGCTGTTTTTT. This gives the protein CASSKESGRLNTGELFF.

This clonotype was picked up many times. For the CDR3, the DNA is TGTGCCAGCAGCTATCCGGGACAGGTTGTTTCAGTGGATGGCTACACCTTC. The encoded protein is CASSYPGQVVSVDGYTF. V and J are TRBV7-2 and TRBJ1-2; 8 bases are shared with TRBD1. The CDR3 covers 17 residues. V shed 4 bases, J shed 6 bases, and the junction held 16 bases outside the gene matches. The germline gives CDR1 SGHTA, CDR2 FQGNSA.

This clonotype was observed many times. The chain is built from TRBV5-1 and TRBJ2-1; TRBD2 matches at 7 bases. The junction had 10 bases not matched to a gene; V was cut back by 4 bases and J by 15 bases. Germline V gene data show CDR1 as SGHRS and CDR2 as YFSETQ. This CDR3 spans 12 amino acids. CDR3 nucleotide sequence: TGCGCCAGCAGCCAAGATTATGCGGGGGTGTTCTTC. Translated, it gives CASSQDYAGVFF.

This clonotype was observed many times. The chain recombines TRBV7-9 with TRBJ2-3; no reliable D call. Germline loops: CDR1 SEHNR, CDR2 FQNEAQ (reference sequence). Trimming removed 2 bases from V and 4 bases from J, with 7 bases in between. The CDR3 runs to 13 residues. The CDR3, as DNA: TGTGCCAGCAGCTTAATAAGGGCAGATACGCAGTATTTT. Translation gives CASSLIRADTQYF.

This clonotype has a count of ten or more. This sequence joins TRBV5-6 and TRBJ2-3, with 8 bases lining up with TRBD2. In germline, CDR1 is SGHDT, CDR2 YYEEEE. The trim removed 2 bases at V and 2 bases at J, leaving 1 base unmatched. The CDR3 covers 14 residues. Here the CDR3 reads CASSLLADTDTQYF. In DNA, the CDR3 is TGTGCCAGCAGCTTACTAGCGGACACAGATACGCAGTATTTT.

This clonotype was recorded at least ten times. The CDR3 bases are TGTGCCAGCAGCGGGCGACAGGGGGCAAATGAAAAACTGTTTTTT. It codes for CASSGRQGANEKLFF. The V call is TRBV7-2, the J call TRBJ1-4; 10 nucleotides match TRBD1. Unmatched junction bases numbered 5, after V lost 5 bases and J lost 5 bases. The CDR3 totals 15 residues. In germline, CDR1 is SGHTA, CDR2 FQGNSA.

This clonotype was found many times. The CDR3 sequence is CASSPQILDLYTF. The CDR3 nucleotides read TGCGCCAGCAGCCCGCAAATACTAGACCTCTACACCTTC. The chain combines TRBV4-1 with TRBJ1-2; D is unresolved. CDR3 length: 13 residues. Per germline, CDR1 MGHRA and CDR2 YSYEKL. V was cut by 4 bases and J by 10 bases, with 16 bases left in between.

This clonotype has more than one count but fewer than ten. This chain links TRBV23-1 with TRBJ2-3; D gene ambiguous. TRBV23-1 is identified as an open reading frame with a role that is uncertain. With 4 bases removed from V and 2 bases from J, the gap between germline ends came to 16 bases. The CDR3 contains 16 residues. As DNA, the CDR3 is TGCGCCAGCAGTCCTAGAGGCAGGATTGTCACAGATACGCAGTATTTT. Translating gives CASSPRGRIVTDTQYF.

This clonotype has a count of ten or more. The chain uses TRBV19 and TRBJ1-5; 9 bases line up with TRBD1. Germline values: CDR1 LNHDA, CDR2 SQIVND (reference sequence). This CDR3 has 13 residues. The V gene end was trimmed by 6 bases and the J gene end by 5 bases; junction bases not matched to a gene: 2. The CDR3 sequence is CASRDRGHQPQHF. CDR3 nucleotide sequence: TGTGCCAGTAGGGACAGGGGCCATCAGCCCCAGCATTTT.

This clonotype was counted at least ten times. For the CDR3, the DNA is TGTGCCAGTATGGACAGGGAGCAAGAGACCCAGTACTTC. This sequence encodes CASMDREQETQYF. The genes are TRBV27 and TRBJ2-5; TRBD1 agrees at 8 bases. The germline CDR1 and CDR2 sequences are MNHEY and SMNVEV (reference sequence). Trimming cost V 9 bases and J 2 bases; bases outside gene matches: 5. The CDR3 totals 13 residues.

The chain employs TRBV25-1 and TRBJ1-6; the D gene is possibly TRBD1 (5 bases). V was cut by 3 bases and J by 5 bases, with 11 bases left in between. The CDR3 is 15 residues long. CDR1 MGHDK and CDR2 SYGVNS come from the germline V gene. The CDR3 region is CASSERGSDNSPLHF. CDR3 coding DNA: TGTGCCAGCAGTGAGCGGGGGAGTGATAATTCACCCCTCCACTTT.

This clonotype was seen many times. CDR3 nucleotide sequence: TGCGCCAGCAGCCCAGGGGGGGCGTCCAAAAACATTCAGTACTTC. Translated: CASSPGGASKNIQYF. The chain links TRBV5-1 to TRBJ2-4; D might be TRBD1 or TRBD2, each matching 7 bases. Germline values: CDR1 SGHRS, CDR2 YFSETQ. Between the trimmed V and J ends, which lost 4 bases and 2 bases, there was a span of 13 bases. The CDR3 contains 15 residues.

This clonotype has at least ten counts. The rearrangement links TRBV5-1 to TRBJ2-3; tentatively, D is TRBD1 (6 bases). CDR1 is SGHRS and CDR2 is YFSETQ in the germline V gene. CDR3 length equals 14 residues. The V end was cut by 4 bases, the J end by 4 bases, with 13 bases between. CDR3 residues: CASSLDRKADTQYF. The CDR3 DNA sequence: TGCGCCAGCAGCCTGGACAGAAAGGCAGATACGCAGTATTTT.